These 25 T cell receptor beta chains share one sample of origin, sequenced in a study of CD8+CD57+ T cells in acquired aplastic anemia. Sequencing was done on patients that had shown CD8+CD57+ cell expansion by flow cytometry. TCR beta VDJ and CDR3 profiles were obtained from a genomic DNA template. TCRdb processed the reads anew with MiXCR; each CDR3 protein has one entry. Here the sample spans about 98,000 distinct CDR3 sequences, about 66% being singletons. The sample comprised sorted CD4+, CD8+, or CD8+CD57+ T cells (not recorded which) from PBMCs. The receptors come from a human donor with aplastic anemia.

This clonotype occurred a few times. The V call is TRBV20-1, the J call TRBJ2-5, with 12 bases lining up with TRBD2. Germline assignment: CDR1 DFQATT and CDR2 SNEGSKA (reference sequence). This CDR3 contains 16 residues. V trimming: 1 base; J trimming: 4 bases; junction bases outside the gene matches: 7. The CDR3 loop is CSARVPSGRARETQYF. The CDR3 nucleotides are TGCAGTGCTAGAGTCCCTAGCGGGAGGGCCAGAGAGACCCAGTACTTC.

The gene calls are TRBV20-1 and TRBJ1-3; TRBD1 is a possible D gene (5 bases). Germline assignment: CDR1 DFQATT and CDR2 SNEGSKA (reference sequence). CDR3 size: 13 residues. The V end lost 4 bases, the J end lost 2 bases, and 9 bases lay between the germline ends. CDR3: CSATPRAGNTIYF. CDR3 coding DNA: TGCAGTGCTACTCCCAGGGCTGGAAACACCATATATTTT.

The sample holds one count of this clonotype. The CDR3 sequence is CATSDFLVQETQYF. CDR3 coding DNA: TGTGCCACCAGTGATTTTCTCGTCCAAGAGACCCAGTACTTC. The chain combines TRBV24-1 with TRBJ2-5; D is uncertain. Deletions cut 1 base from V and 1 base from J, with 6 bases between. CDR1 is KGHDR, CDR2 SFDVKD, per germline. This CDR3 comprises 14 residues.

There are a few counts of this clonotype. This chain connects TRBV19 to TRBJ1-1; 7 positions match TRBD1. This CDR3 is built from 14 residues. Germline-derived CDR1 and CDR2 are LNHDA and SQIVND (reference sequence). V gave up 5 bases and J gave up 4 bases; unmatched junction bases: 7. CDR3 amino acids: CASSAKDRVTEAFF. CDR3 in DNA: TGTGCCAGTAGTGCAAAAGACAGGGTCACTGAAGCTTTCTTT.

The chain joins TRBV24-1 to TRBJ2-1, with D unclear. Germline V gene data show CDR1 as KGHDR and CDR2 as SFDVKD. Trimming took off 10 bases at V and 9 bases at J, with 15 bases between the two ends. This CDR3 comprises 12 residues. This CDR3 reads CATRDSESEQFF. CDR3 in DNA: TGTGCCACTCGTGATTCGGAGAGTGAGCAGTTCTTC.

This CDR3 reads CATAKGGGNTEAFF. In DNA form, the CDR3 reads TGTGCCACCGCCAAGGGGGGCGGGAACACTGAAGCTTTCTTT. The V and J genes are TRBV24-1 and TRBJ1-1; a weak D match, TRBD1 (6 bases). The CDR3 has 14 amino acids. Trimming took 9 bases from V and 1 from J, leaving 14 bases between them. Per germline, CDR1 KGHDR and CDR2 SFDVKD.

The chain couples TRBV12-3 or TRBV12-4 to TRBJ1-5; the D is unclear. The V end was cut by 2 bases, the J end by 5 bases, with 13 bases between. This CDR3 comprises 15 residues. CDR3: CASSLNRRADQPQHF. The CDR3 DNA reads TGTGCCAGCAGTTTAAATAGGAGGGCGGATCAGCCCCAGCATTTT.

The chain links TRBV6-1 to TRBJ1-1; D is undetermined. This CDR3 contains 14 residues. Germline CDR1 and CDR2: MNHNS and SASEGT. Trimming removed 3 bases at V and 7 bases at J, with 15 bases between. CDR3 sequence (DNA): TGTGCCAGCAGTGATAAACGGGAGGCTCATGAAGCTTTCTTT. This encodes CASSDKREAHEAFF.

The rearrangement links TRBV12-3 or TRBV12-4 to TRBJ2-3, with unresolved D. Trimming pared 3 bases from V and 5 bases from J, leaving 3 bases between. The CDR3 is made up of 11 amino acids. This CDR3 is CASSFGDTQYF. CDR3 DNA sequence: TGTGCCAGCAGTTTCGGAGATACGCAGTATTTT.

This clonotype was picked up a small number of times. The chain employs TRBV10-2 and TRBJ1-1, with 8 bases fitting TRBD1. CDR3 size: 13 residues. Trimming at V came to 4 bases and at J to 5 bases, leaving 3 bases not matched to a gene. In germline, CDR1 is WSHSY, CDR2 SAAADI. Written as DNA, the CDR3 is TGCGCCAGCAGTGGACAGGGGATGACTGAAGCTTTCTTT. This encodes CASSGQGMTEAFF.

The rearrangement links TRBV10-1 to TRBJ2-3, with TRBD2 matching 8 bases. The trim removed 0 bases at V and 4 bases at J, leaving 3 bases unmatched. Germline V lookup: CDR1 WNHNN, CDR2 SYGVQD (reference sequence). The CDR3 is 15 residues long. DNA for the CDR3: TGCGCCAGCAGTGAGTCTTCGGGAGGGTCAGATACGCAGTATTTT. Translating it yields CASSESSGGSDTQYF.

V usage is TRBV4-1 and J usage is TRBJ1-3, with unresolved D. Germline V gene lookup returns CDR1 MGHRA and CDR2 YSYEKL. Trimming shortened V by 0 bases and J by 1 base, and 7 bases separated the two germline ends. This CDR3 is built from 15 residues. The CDR3 DNA reads as TGCGCCAGCAGCCAAGATTTAGAGTCTGGAAACACCATATATTTT. This sequence encodes CASSQDLESGNTIYF.

This clonotype was counted once. V usage is TRBV4-2 and J usage is TRBJ1-2, with D possibly TRBD1 on 6 matching bases. Germline V lookup: CDR1 LGHNA, CDR2 YNFKEQ. Trimming stripped 2 bases from V and 4 bases from J, with 11 bases between. This CDR3 has 14 amino acids. CDR3 loop: CASSQTQGGYGYTF. Here the CDR3 DNA reads TGTGCCAGCAGCCAAACACAGGGTGGCTATGGCTACACCTTC.

In this sample, this clonotype turned up many times. This sequence joins TRBV2 and TRBJ2-2, with D possibly TRBD1 on 5 matching bases. The V end lost 8 bases, the J end lost 0 bases, and 13 bases lay between the germline ends. This CDR3 has 15 residues. Germline V gene lookup returns CDR1 SNHLY and CDR2 FYNNEI. CDR3 loop: CASCNAGTNTGELFF. The CDR3 nucleotides read TGTGCCAGCTGTAACGCAGGGACGAACACCGGGGAGCTGTTTTTT.

This chain links TRBV10-2 with TRBJ1-5; no firm D call. V was shortened by 7 bases and J by 4 bases, with 11 bases between the two germline ends. The V gene's germline CDR1 is WSHSY and CDR2 SAAADI. The CDR3 extends over 13 amino acids. The CDR3 loop reads CASTPGGNQPQHF. For the CDR3, the DNA is TGCGCCAGCACCCCTGGAGGGAATCAGCCCCAGCATTTT.

The chain uses TRBV19 and TRBJ2-7; the match to TRBD1 covers 10 bases. The CDR3 runs 15 residues. Germline loops: CDR1 LNHDA, CDR2 SQIVND (reference sequence). The V gene end was trimmed by 6 bases and the J gene end by 2 bases; junction bases not matched to a gene: 7. This CDR3 reads CASRPPGQGTYEQYF. CDR3 nucleotide sequence: TGTGCCAGTAGGCCCCCGGGACAGGGGACCTACGAGCAGTACTTC.

This chain connects TRBV5-8 to TRBJ1-1, with a tentative D call TRBD1 (5 bases). The CDR3 is 15 amino acids. Germline lookup yields CDR1 SGHTS and CDR2 YDEGEE. V gave up 3 bases and J gave up 0 bases, with 12 bases separating them. CDR3 in DNA: TGTGCCAGCAGCTACCCGGGACTCCTGAACACTGAAGCTTTCTTT. This gives the protein CASSYPGLLNTEAFF.

The rearrangement joins TRBV19 to TRBJ1-6; 7 nucleotides line up with TRBD1. The V segment lost 5 bases and the J segment 7 bases; nucleotides outside the gene matches: 8. Germline V gene data show CDR1 as LNHDA and CDR2 as SQIVND (reference sequence). The CDR3 is made up of 15 amino acids. The CDR3 DNA sequence: TGTGCCAGTAGTGACAGAACAGGGGTCAATTCACCCCTCCACTTT. It encodes CASSDRTGVNSPLHF.

This clonotype was picked up one time. The chain has TRBV24-1 and TRBJ2-3; a possible D gene is TRBD1 (6 bases). Germline values: CDR1 KGHDR, CDR2 SFDVKD. This CDR3 contains 17 residues. Trimming took 0 bases from V and 4 from J, leaving 16 bases between them. CDR3 coding DNA: TGTGCCACCAGTGATTTGAGCGACGGAAAGGGGGCAGATACGCAGTATTTT. Translating it yields CATSDLSDGKGADTQYF.

The chain is built from TRBV20-1 and TRBJ2-7, with 8 bases lining up with TRBD2. V was pared by 3 bases and J by 3 bases, with 4 bases of the junction left unmatched. Germline V gives CDR1 DFQATT, CDR2 SNEGSKA (reference sequence). There are 13 residues in the CDR3. The CDR3 protein is CSASGRVVYEQYF. The CDR3 nucleotides are TGCAGTGCTAGCGGGAGGGTAGTCTACGAGCAGTACTTC.

This clonotype has more than one count but fewer than ten. The chain uses TRBV20-1 and TRBJ2-3; D is ambiguous. V was shortened by 6 bases and J by 0 bases, with 13 bases between the two germline ends. Germline V gene data show CDR1 as DFQATT and CDR2 as SNEGSKA (reference sequence). CDR3 length: 14 residues. CDR3 nucleotide sequence: TGCAGTGCCCGACCGGGTGCTAGCACAGATACGCAGTATTTT. This encodes CSARPGASTDTQYF.

This clonotype was observed a few times. This chain links TRBV7-6 with TRBJ2-5; D call uncertain. The CDR3 is 12 residues long. CDR1 SGHVS and CDR2 FNYEAQ come from the germline V gene. The V end lost 5 bases, the J end lost 0 bases, and 4 bases lay between the germline ends. CDR3 residues: CASSKHQETQYF. The CDR3 nucleotides are TGTGCCAGCAGCAAGCACCAAGAGACCCAGTACTTC.

The genes are TRBV19 and TRBJ1-2; 9 nucleotides line up with TRBD1. The CDR3 covers 17 residues. V shed 4 bases and J 3 bases; nucleotides not matched to a gene: 12. CDR1 LNHDA and CDR2 SQIVND come from the germline V gene (reference sequence). CDR3 DNA: TGTGCCAGTAGTACCCCCACGGGGGACAGGGACGACTATGGCTACACCTTC. Encoded protein: CASSTPTGDRDDYGYTF.

The chain carries TRBV10-3 and TRBJ1-2, with D tentatively TRBD1 (5 bases). This CDR3 region has 15 residues. Trimming took off 6 bases at V and 10 bases at J, with 24 bases between the two ends. Germline CDR1 ENHRY, CDR2 SYGVKD. CDR3 loop: CAISPTVGEFWNYTF. The CDR3 DNA sequence: TGTGCCATCAGCCCCACGGTAGGGGAGTTTTGGAACTACACCTTC.

The chain joins TRBV7-9 to TRBJ1-2; 11 bases fit TRBD1. V was pared by 3 bases and J by 2 bases, with 2 bases of the junction left unmatched. The CDR3 totals 15 residues. Germline CDR1 SEHNR, CDR2 FQNEAQ (reference sequence). In nucleotides, the CDR3 is TGTGCCAGCAGCTTGGACAGGGGGCCGAACTATGGCTACACCTTC. Translating it yields CASSLDRGPNYGYTF. Variable domain in full (rest from reference TRBV7-9 and TRBJ1-2): DTGVSQNPRHKITKRGQNVTFRCDPISEHNRLYWYRQTLGQGPEFLTYFQNEAQLEKSRLLSDRFSAERPKGSFSTLEIQRTEQGDSAMYLCASSLDRGPNYGYTFGSGTRLTVV.